This T cell receptor (beta chain) was captured in a study of T cells in localized non-small cell lung cancer. This clone was seen more than once but under ten times. Its antigen remains unknown. Data came from immunoSEQ multiplex PCR; TCRdb stores just in-frame clones and leaves some out. The sample yields more than 20,000 clones, about 83% seen once. Points from the study as a whole: Those with higher blood T cell density had longer overall survival. Adjacent lung tissue had a median about 57 of the top 100 clones found in the tumor. A single tumor region was sequenced, leaving heterogeneity possible. Maximal T cell clonality occurred in uninvolved adjacent lung, with tumor ranking below it.

Germline lookup yields CDR1 SGHTA and CDR2 FQGNSA. The CDR3 totals 13 residues. Trimming removed 5 bases from V and 7 bases from J, with 13 bases in between. The sequence was obtained from a woman aged 35-75 years with stage II squamous cell lung carcinoma. Specimen: PBMCs, collected before any cancer treatment. The chain joins TRBV7-2 to TRBJ2-3; the D gene is possibly TRBD2 (5 bases). The CDR3 DNA reads as TGTGCCAGCAGCCCGCCGGGATCTTATACGCAGTATTTT. As protein: CASSPPGSYTQYF. Complete variable domain (other parts from reference TRBV7-2 and TRBJ2-3): GAGVSQSPSNKVTEKGKDVELRCDPISGHTALYWYRQSLGQGLEFLIYFQGNSAPDKSGLPSDRFSAERTGGSVSTLTIQRTQQEDSAVYLCASSPPGSYTQYFGPGTRLTVL.